The present T cell receptor beta chain was sequenced within a study of blood T cell repertoires in COVID-19. In the original workflow: Estimation of nucleated cell counts was performed using reference gene primer amplification. Method: immunoSEQ multiplex PCR; TCRdb's copy keeps in-frame clones and lacks some. Clone size and the V and J calls come from that table; the DNA yielded D and trimming. This table has about 200,000 clones, around nine tenths appearing once. The CDR3 sequence is 15 residues long. The ends were cut back, 2 bases at V and 0 bases at J, with 11 bases in the middle. Germline loops: CDR1 MNHEY, CDR2 SVGAGI. Patients of the Seattle cohort, enrolled during active infection, were followed longitudinally.

J is TRBJ2-7 and V is TRBV6-5; the D gene is possibly TRBD2 (6 bases). The origin of this receptor is a man aged 45-65 years with COVID-19, enrolled during active disease. The sample was peripheral blood. CDR3 region: CASSYAPGSSYEQYF. CDR3 DNA: TGTGCCAGCAGTTACGCCCCCGGGAGCTCCTACGAGCAGTACTTC.